The T cell receptor beta chain under discussion was sequenced for a study of early T cells in non-severe SARS-CoV-2 infection. TCRdb re-analysed the 5' RACE reads in MiXCR, keeping a single row per CDR3 protein. The table records roughly 58,000 distinct CDR3 sequences, around 12% of them present only once. The CDR3 has 16 amino acids. Germline CDR1 is SGHVS and CDR2 is FQNEAQ. The ends were cut back, 5 bases at V and 3 bases at J, with 19 bases in the middle. This clonotype has a handful of counts. The receptor comes from an adult who was a healthcare worker with PCR-confirmed SARS-CoV-2 infection or an uninfected control (not recorded which). V and J are TRBV7-8 and TRBJ1-1; D unclear. Sequenced material: whole blood. The chain's CDR3 is CASSPNHLGWDTEAFF. The DNA of the CDR3 is TGTGCCAGCAGCCCAAATCATCTGGGTTGGGACACTGAAGCTTTCTTT.